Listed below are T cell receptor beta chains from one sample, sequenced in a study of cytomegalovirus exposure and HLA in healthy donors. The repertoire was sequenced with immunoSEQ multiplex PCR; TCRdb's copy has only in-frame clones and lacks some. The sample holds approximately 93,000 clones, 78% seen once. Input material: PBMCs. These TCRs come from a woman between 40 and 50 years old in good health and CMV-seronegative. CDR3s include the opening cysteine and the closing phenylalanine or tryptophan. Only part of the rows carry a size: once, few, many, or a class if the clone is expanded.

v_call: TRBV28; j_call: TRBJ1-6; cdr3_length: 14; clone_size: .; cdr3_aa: CASRQGTGASPLHF
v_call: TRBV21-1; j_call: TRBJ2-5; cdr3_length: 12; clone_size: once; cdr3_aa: CASSKGRETQYF
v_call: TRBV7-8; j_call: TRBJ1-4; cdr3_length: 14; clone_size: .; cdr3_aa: CASRWRDGSEKLFF
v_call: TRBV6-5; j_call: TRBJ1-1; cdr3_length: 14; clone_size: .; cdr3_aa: CASSYQGGGTEAFF
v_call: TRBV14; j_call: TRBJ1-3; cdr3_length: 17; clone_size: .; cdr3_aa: CASSQDPGQGSGNTIYF
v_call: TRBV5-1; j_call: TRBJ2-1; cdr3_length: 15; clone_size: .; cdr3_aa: CASSLATSGYNEQFF
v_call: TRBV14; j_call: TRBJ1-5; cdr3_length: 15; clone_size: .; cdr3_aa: CASSPQGGGNQPQHF
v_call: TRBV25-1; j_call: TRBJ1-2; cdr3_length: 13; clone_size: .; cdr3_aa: CASSAGTGYGYTF
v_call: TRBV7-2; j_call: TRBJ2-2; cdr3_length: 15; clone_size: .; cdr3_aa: CASSSSGVNTGELFF
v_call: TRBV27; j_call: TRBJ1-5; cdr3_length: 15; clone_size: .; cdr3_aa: CASASDRVGNQPQHF
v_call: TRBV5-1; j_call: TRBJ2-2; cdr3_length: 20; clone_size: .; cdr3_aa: CASSRMFVGASGSLTGELFF
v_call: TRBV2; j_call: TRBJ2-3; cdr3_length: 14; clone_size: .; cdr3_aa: CASKLAGSTDTQYF
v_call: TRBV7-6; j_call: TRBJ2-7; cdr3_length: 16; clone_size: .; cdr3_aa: CASSLRTGEASYEQYF
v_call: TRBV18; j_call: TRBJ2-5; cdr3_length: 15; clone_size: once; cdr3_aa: CASSPPVNRQETQYF
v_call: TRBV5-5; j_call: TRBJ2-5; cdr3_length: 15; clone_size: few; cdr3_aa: CASSLGTGLGETQYF
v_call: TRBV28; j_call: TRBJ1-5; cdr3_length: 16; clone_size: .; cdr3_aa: CASSSHRGGGNQPQHF
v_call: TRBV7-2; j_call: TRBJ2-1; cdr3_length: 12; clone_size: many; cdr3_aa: CAEGDATNEQFF
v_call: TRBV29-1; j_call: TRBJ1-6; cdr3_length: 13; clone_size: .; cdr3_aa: CSVSGSYNSPLHF
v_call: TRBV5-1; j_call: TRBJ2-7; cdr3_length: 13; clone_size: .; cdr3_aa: CASSRDSRYEQYF
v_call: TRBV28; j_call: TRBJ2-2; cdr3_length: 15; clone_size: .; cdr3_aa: CASSPPRIMSGELFF
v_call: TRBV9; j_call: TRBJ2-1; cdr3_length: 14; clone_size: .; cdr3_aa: CASSVGTLYNEQFF
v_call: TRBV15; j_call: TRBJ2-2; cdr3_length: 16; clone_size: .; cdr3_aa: CATSKGVSGYTGELFF
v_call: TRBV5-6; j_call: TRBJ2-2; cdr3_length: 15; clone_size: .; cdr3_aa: CASSFEIANTGELFF
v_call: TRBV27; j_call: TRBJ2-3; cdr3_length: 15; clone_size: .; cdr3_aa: CASSPPGRGTDTQYF
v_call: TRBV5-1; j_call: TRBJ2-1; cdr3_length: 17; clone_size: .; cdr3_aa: CASSLEASGRIYNEQFF
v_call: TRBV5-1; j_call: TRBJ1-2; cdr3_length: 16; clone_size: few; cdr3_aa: CASSLETGARDYGYTF
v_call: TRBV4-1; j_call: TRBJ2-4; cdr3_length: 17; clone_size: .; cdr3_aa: CASSHLRAGASENIQYF
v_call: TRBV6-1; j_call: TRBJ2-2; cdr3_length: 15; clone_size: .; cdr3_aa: CASSEVGGATGELFF
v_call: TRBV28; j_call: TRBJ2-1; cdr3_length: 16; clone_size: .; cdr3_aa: CASSTRLAQVFNEQFF
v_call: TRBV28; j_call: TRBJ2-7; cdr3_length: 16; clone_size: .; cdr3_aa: CASISTSGRRFYGQYF
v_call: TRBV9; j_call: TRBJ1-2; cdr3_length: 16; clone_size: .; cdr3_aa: CASSVDPGTGNYGYTF
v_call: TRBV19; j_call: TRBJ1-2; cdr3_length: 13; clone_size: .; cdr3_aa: CASTFGGDYGYTF
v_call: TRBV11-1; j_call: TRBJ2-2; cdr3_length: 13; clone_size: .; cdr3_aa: CASSLNSNGELFF
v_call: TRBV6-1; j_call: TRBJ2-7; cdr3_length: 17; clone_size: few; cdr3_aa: CASSEAWGLAGAYEQYF
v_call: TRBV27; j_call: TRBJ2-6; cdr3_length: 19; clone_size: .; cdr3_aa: CASRPTRVSGIGGANVLTF
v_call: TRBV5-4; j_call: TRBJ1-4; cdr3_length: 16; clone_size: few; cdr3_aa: CASTYLGPRGAEKLFF
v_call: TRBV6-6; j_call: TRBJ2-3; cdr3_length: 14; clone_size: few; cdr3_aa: CASSYVLQGDTQYF
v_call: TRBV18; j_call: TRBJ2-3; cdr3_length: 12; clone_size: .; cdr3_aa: CASSGTENTQYF
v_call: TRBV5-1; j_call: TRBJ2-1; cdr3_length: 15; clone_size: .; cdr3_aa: CASSLARQLHNEQFF
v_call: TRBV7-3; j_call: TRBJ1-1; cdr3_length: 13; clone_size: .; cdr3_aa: CASSLAQYTEAFF
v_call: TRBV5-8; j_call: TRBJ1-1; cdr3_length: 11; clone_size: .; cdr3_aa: CASSSYREYIF
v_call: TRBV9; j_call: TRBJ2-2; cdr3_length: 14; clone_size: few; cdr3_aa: CASSVGGGTGELFF
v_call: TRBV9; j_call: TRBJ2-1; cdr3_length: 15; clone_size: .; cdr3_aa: CASSATGLALNEQFF
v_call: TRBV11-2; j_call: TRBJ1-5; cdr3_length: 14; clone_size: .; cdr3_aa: CASSLGGKGQPQHF
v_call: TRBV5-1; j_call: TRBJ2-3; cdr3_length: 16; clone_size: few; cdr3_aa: CASSLVLGGSTDTQYF
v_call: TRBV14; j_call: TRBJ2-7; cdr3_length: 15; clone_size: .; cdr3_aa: CASSQRTGLSYEQYF
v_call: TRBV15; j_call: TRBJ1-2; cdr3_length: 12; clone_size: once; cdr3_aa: CATSREAGGYTF
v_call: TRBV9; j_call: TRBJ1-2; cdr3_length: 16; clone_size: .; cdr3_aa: CASSVVRPPVPSGYTF
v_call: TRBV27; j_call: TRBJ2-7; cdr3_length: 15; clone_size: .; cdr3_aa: CASSLALTGVGEQYF
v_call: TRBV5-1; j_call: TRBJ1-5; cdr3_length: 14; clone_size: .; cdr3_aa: CASSPDRGNQPQHF
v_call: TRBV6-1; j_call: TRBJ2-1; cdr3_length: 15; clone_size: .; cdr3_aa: CASSESGGRYNEQFF
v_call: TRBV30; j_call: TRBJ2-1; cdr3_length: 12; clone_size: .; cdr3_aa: CAWSLGANEQFF
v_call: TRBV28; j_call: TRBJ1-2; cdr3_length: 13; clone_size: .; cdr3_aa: CASSKLRGEGYTF
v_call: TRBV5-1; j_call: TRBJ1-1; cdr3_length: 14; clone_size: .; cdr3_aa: CASSPQGRFEGAFF
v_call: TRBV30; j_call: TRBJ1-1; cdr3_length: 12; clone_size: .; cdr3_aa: CAWSPLNTEAFF
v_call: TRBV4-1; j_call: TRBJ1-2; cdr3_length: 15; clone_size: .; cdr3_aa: CASSSRGGSHYGYTF
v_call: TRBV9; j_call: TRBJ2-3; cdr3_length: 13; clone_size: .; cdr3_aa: CASSVGTRGTQYF
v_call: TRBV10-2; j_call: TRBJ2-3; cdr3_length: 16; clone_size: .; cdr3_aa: CASSDGGFYSTDTQYF
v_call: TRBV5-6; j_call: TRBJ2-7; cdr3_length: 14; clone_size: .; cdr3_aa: CASSLAGGYYEQYF
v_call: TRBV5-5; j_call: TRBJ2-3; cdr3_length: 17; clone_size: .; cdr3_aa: CASSPVELAGVSDTQYF